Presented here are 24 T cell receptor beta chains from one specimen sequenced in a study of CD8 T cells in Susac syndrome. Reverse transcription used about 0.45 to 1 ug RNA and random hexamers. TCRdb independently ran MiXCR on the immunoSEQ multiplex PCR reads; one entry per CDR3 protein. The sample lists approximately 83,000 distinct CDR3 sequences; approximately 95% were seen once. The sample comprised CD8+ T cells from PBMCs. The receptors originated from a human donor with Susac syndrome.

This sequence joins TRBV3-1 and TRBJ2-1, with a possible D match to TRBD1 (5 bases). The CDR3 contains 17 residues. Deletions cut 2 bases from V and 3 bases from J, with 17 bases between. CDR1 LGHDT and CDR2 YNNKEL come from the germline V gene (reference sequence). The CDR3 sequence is CASSQTVETDDYNEQFF. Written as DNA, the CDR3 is TGTGCCAGCAGCCAAACGGTCGAGACAGATGACTACAATGAGCAGTTCTTC.

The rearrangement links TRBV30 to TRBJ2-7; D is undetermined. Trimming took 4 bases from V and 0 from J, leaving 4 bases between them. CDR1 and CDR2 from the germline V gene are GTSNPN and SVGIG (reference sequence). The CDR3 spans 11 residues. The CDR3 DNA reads TGTGCCTGGACTACCTCCTACGAGCAGTACTTC. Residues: CAWTTSYEQYF.

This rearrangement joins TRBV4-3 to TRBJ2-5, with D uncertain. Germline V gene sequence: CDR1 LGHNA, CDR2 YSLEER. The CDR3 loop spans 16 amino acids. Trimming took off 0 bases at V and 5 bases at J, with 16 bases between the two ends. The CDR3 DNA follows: TGCGCCAGCAGCCAAGATGACACTCCTCAATGGGAGACCCAGTACTTC. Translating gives CASSQDDTPQWETQYF.

In DNA, the CDR3 is TGTGCCAGCAGTGAATTCCCCGGTGGAGGGTCCGGTGAGCAGTTCTTC. Translation gives CASSEFPGGGSGEQFF. The chain combines TRBV25-1 with TRBJ2-1; D is perhaps TRBD2 (6 bases). CDR3 length: 16 residues. The germline V gene has CDR1 MGHDK and CDR2 SYGVNS. Trimming left V 1 base short and J 9 bases short, with 19 bases between. Together with reference TRBV25-1 and TRBJ2-1, the CDR3 gives the full variable domain: EADIYQTPRYLVIGTGKKITLECSQTMGHDKMYWYQQDPGMELHLIHYSYGVNSTEKGDLSSESTVSRIRTEHFPLTLESARPSHTSQYLCASSEFPGGGSGEQFFGPGTRLTVL.

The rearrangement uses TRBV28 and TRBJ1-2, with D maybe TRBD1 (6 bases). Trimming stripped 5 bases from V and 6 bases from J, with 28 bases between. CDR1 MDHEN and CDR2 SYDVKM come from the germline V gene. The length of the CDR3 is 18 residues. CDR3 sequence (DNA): TGTGCCAGCAGTCTCCTTCTTGTATTAGGGCAGGGGAGGGATGGCTACACCTTC. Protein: CASSLLLVLGQGRDGYTF.

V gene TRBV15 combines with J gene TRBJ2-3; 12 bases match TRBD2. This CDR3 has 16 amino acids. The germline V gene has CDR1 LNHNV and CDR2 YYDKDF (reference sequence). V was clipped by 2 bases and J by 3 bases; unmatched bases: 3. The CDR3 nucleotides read TGTGCCACCAGCAGAACGACTAGCGGGAGTACAGATACGCAGTATTTT. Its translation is CATSRTTSGSTDTQYF.

The CDR3 reads CASSPGTDSYEQYF. The CDR3, as DNA: TGTGCCAGCAGCCCCGGGACGGACTCCTACGAGCAGTACTTC. J is TRBJ2-7 and V is TRBV27; possibly TRBD1 or TRBD2 for D (5 bases each). The V end was cut by 6 bases, the J end by 0 bases, with 12 bases between. The CDR3 has 14 amino acids. Germline V gene lookup returns CDR1 MNHEY and CDR2 SMNVEV (reference sequence).

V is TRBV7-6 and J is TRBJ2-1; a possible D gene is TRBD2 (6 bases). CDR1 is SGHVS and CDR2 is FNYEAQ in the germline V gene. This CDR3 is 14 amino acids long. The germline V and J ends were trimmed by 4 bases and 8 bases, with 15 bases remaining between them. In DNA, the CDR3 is TGTGCCAGCAGCTGGGAGGCGGGGATCGATGAGCAGTTCTTC. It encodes CASSWEAGIDEQFF.

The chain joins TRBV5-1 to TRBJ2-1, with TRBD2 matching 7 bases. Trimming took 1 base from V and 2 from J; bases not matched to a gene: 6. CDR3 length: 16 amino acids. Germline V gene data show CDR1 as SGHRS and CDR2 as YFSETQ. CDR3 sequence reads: CASSLSGETAYNEQFF. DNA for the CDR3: TGCGCCAGCAGCTTGAGCGGGGAGACTGCCTACAATGAGCAGTTCTTC.

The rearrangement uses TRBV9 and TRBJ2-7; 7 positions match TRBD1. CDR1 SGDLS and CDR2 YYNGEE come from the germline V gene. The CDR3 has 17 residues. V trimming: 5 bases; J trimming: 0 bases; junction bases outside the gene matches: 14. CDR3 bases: TGTGCCAGCAGTGCCGACAGGGCAGGTTTCAGCTCCTACGAGCAGTACTTC. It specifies CASSADRAGFSSYEQYF.

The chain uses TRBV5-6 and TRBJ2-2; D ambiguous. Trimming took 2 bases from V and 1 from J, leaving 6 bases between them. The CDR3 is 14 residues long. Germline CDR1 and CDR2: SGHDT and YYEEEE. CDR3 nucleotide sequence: TGTGCCAGCAGCTTCCGACAGAACACCGGGGAGCTGTTTTTT. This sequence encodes CASSFRQNTGELFF.

CDR3 bases: TGTGCCAGCAGTTACTGGGGGCGGGAGGGCCCCTACGAGCAGTACTTC. Translating gives CASSYWGREGPYEQYF. The V and J genes are TRBV6-4 and TRBJ2-7, with 9 positions matching TRBD2. Trimming removed 5 bases from V and 2 bases from J; junction bases left unmatched: 10. CDR3 length: 16 residues. Germline values: CDR1 MRHNA, CDR2 SNTAGT.

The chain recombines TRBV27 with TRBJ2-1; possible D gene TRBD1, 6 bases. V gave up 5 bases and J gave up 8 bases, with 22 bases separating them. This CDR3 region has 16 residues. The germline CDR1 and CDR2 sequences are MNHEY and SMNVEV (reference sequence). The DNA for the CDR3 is TGTGCCAGCAGTGTTTATCCGGGACATCGGGCCTATGAGCAGTTCTTC. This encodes CASSVYPGHRAYEQFF.

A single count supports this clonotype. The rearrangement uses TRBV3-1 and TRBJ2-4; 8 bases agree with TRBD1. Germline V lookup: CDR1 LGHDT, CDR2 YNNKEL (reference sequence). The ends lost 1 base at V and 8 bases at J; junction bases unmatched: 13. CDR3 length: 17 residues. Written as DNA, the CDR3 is TGTGCCAGCAGCCAAGGACCTTCAGGGGGCGTAGCGGACATTCAGTACTTC. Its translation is CASSQGPSGGVADIQYF. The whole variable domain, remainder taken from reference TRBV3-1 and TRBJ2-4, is DTAVSQTPKYLVTQMGNDKSIKCEQNLGHDTMYWYKQDSKKFLKIMFSYNNKELIINETVPNRFSPKSPDKAHLNLHINSLELGDSAVYFCASSQGPSGGVADIQYFGAGTRLSVL.

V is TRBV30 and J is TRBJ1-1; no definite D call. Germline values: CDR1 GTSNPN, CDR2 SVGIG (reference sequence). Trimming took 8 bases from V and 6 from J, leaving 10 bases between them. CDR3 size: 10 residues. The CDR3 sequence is CAADFSEAFF. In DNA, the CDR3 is TGTGCCGCAGACTTTTCTGAAGCTTTCTTT.

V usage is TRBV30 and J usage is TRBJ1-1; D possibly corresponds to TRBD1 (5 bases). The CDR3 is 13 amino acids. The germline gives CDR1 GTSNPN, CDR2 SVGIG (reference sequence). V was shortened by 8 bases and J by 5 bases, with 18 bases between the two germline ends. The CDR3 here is CARGGVRWTEAFF. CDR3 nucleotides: TGTGCCCGGGGCGGGGTGAGGTGGACTGAAGCTTTCTTT.

The CDR3 loop is CASSSGQGVYGYTF. DNA for the CDR3: TGTGCCAGCAGCTCCGGACAGGGGGTCTATGGCTACACCTTC. The rearrangement joins TRBV7-6 to TRBJ1-2; TRBD1 matches at 10 bases. The CDR3 has 14 residues. Per the germline V gene, CDR1 is SGHVS and CDR2 is FNYEAQ. Trimming cost V 4 bases and J 4 bases; bases outside gene matches: 3.

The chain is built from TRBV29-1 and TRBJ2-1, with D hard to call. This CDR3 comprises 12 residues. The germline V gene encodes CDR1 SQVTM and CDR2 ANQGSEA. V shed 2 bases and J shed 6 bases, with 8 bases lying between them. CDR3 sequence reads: CSVETAVNEQFF. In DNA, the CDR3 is TGCAGCGTTGAAACGGCGGTCAATGAGCAGTTCTTC.

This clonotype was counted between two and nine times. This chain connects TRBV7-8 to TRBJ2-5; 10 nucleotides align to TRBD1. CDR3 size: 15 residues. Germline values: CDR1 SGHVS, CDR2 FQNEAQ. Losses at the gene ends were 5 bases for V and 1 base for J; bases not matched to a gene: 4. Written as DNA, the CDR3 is TGTGCCAGCAGCCTACGGGACAGGGGCCAAGAGACCCAGTACTTC. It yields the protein CASSLRDRGQETQYF.

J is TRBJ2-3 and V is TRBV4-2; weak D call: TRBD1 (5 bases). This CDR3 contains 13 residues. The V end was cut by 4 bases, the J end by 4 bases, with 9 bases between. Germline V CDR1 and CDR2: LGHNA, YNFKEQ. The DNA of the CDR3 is TGTGCCAGCAGCCTGACAGACCCAGATACGCAGTATTTT. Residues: CASSLTDPDTQYF.

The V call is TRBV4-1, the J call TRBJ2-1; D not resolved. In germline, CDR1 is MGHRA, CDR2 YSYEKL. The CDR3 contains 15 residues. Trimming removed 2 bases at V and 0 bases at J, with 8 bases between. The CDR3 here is CASSQSTSSYNEQFF. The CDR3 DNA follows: TGCGCCAGCAGCCAATCCACCAGCTCCTACAATGAGCAGTTCTTC.

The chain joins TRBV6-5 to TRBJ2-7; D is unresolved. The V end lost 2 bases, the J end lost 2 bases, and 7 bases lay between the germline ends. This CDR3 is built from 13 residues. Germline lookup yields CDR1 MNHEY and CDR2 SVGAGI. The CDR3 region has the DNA TGTGCCAGCAGTTACGGGGTCCCCTACGAGCAGTACTTC. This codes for CASSYGVPYEQYF.

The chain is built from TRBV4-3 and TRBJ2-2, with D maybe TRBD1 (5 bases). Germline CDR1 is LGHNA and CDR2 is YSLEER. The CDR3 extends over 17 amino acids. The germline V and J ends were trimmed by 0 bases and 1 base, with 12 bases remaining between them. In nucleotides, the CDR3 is TGCGCCAGCAGCCAAGATTTCGAAACAGGGAACACCGGGGAGCTGTTTTTT. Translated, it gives CASSQDFETGNTGELFF.

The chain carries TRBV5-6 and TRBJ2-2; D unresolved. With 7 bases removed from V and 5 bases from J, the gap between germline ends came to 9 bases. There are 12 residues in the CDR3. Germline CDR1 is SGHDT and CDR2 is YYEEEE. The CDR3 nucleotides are TGTGCCAGCGCGCAATGGACCGGGGAGCTGTTTTTT. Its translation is CASAQWTGELFF.